Listed below are T cell receptor beta chains from one sample, sequenced in a study of T cells after yellow fever vaccination. Each CDR3 protein gets one entry after TCRdb re-called the 5' RACE reads with MiXCR. The sample carries around 340,000 distinct CDR3 sequences, around 13% recorded once. This specimen was CD4+ T cells sorted from PBMCs, taken 15 days after the yellow fever booster vaccination. The receptors were gathered from a man between 18 and 35 years old who received the YFV17D yellow fever vaccine. CDR3s include the opening cysteine and the closing phenylalanine or tryptophan. A D gene is named only where the DNA matches it firmly. Not every row has a clone size; where given, it reads once, few, many or a size class.

clone size	V gene	D gene	J gene	CDR3 protein	CDR3 DNA
many	TRBV2	.	TRBJ1-6	CASSENGSYSPLHF	TGTGCCAGCAGTGAAAACGGCTCCTATTCACCCCTCCACTTT
many	TRBV7-2	.	TRBJ2-1	CASSLAVYNEQFF	TGTGCCAGCAGCTTAGCTGTGTACAATGAGCAGTTCTTC
few	TRBV7-2	.	TRBJ2-2	CAIRSGTPTGELFF	TGTGCCATCAGATCCGGGACACCCACCGGGGAGCTGTTTTTT
.	TRBV6-1	.	TRBJ2-3	CASSAGDGTDTQYF	TGTGCCAGCAGTGCAGGGGATGGTACAGATACGCAGTATTTT
few	TRBV7-7	.	TRBJ2-1	CASSQVPGGHNEQFF	TGTGCCAGCAGCCAAGTTCCCGGCGGTCACAATGAGCAGTTCTTC
few	TRBV7-9	.	TRBJ1-5	CASSLAPSSPQHF	TGTGCCAGCAGCTTAGCCCCAAGCTCGCCCCAGCATTTT
.	TRBV20-1	.	TRBJ1-1	CSARDARTEAFF	TGCAGTGCTAGAGATGCCCGGACTGAAGCTTTCTTT
few	TRBV11-2	TRBD1	TRBJ1-2	CASSSIQGAYGYTF	TGTGCCAGCAGCTCCATCCAGGGGGCGTATGGCTACACCTTC
few	TRBV5-5	TRBD1	TRBJ2-3	CASSFDRGGDTQYF	TGTGCCAGCAGCTTCGACAGGGGTGGAGATACGCAGTATTTT
few	TRBV11-2	TRBD1	TRBJ2-7	CASSLVTQDRAYYEQYF	TGTGCCAGCAGCTTAGTAACCCAGGACAGGGCATACTACGAGCAGTACTTC
.	TRBV9	.	TRBJ1-1	CASSVAPQNTEAFF	TGTGCCAGCAGCGTAGCTCCCCAGAACACTGAAGCTTTCTTT
few	TRBV5-1	.	TRBJ2-5	CASSLGADETQYF	TGCGCCAGCAGCTTGGGGGCAGACGAGACCCAGTACTTC
many	TRBV7-2	.	TRBJ2-1	CASNLGRGQYNEQFF	TGTGCCAGCAACCTGGGGAGGGGGCAATACAATGAGCAGTTCTTC
.	TRBV28	TRBD2	TRBJ2-2	CASETSGGFGELFF	TGTGCCAGCGAGACTAGCGGGGGTTTCGGGGAGCTGTTTTTT
.	TRBV27	TRBD1	TRBJ1-5	CASSLGSGGRQPQHF	TGTGCCAGCAGTCTTGGATCAGGGGGCCGACAGCCCCAGCATTTT
.	TRBV9	.	TRBJ2-1	CASSEGSPYNEQFF	TGTGCCAGCAGCGAGGGCTCTCCCTACAATGAGCAGTTCTTC
.	TRBV12-3/TRBV12-4	.	TRBJ2-7	CASSLVPTGTVKQYF	TGTGCCAGCAGTTTAGTCCCGACTGGAACGGTGAAGCAGTACTTC
few	TRBV18	.	TRBJ2-2	CASSPSADIGELFF	TGTGCCAGCTCACCAAGCGCGGACATCGGGGAGCTGTTTTTT
.	TRBV11-2	TRBD2	TRBJ2-3	CASSFRAGESTDTQYF	TGTGCCAGCAGCTTCCGAGCGGGGGAGAGCACAGATACGCAGTATTTT
few	TRBV7-2	.	TRBJ2-1	CASSSPGFEQFF	TGTGCCAGCAGCTCGCCTGGCTTTGAGCAGTTCTTC
many	TRBV4-3	.	TRBJ2-4	CASSQEVRGINIQYF	TGCGCCAGCAGCCAAGAAGTAAGGGGGATAAACATTCAGTACTTC
.	TRBV2	.	TRBJ1-4	CATHGLTNEKLFF	TGTGCCACCCATGGACTAACTAATGAAAAACTGTTTTTT
.	TRBV4-1	TRBD2	TRBJ2-5	CASSQGTSAAETQYF	TGCGCCAGCAGCCAAGGGACTAGCGCCGCGGAGACCCAGTACTTC